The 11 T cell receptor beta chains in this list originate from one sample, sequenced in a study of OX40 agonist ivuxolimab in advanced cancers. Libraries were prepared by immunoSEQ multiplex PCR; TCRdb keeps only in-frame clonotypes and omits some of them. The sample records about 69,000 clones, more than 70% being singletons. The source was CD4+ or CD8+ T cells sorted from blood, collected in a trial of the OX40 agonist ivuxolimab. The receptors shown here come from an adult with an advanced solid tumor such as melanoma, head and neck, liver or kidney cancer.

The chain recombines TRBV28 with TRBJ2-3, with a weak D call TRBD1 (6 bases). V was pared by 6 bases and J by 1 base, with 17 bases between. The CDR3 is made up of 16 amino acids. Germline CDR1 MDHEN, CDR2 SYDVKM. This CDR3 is CASSRGTSRGTDTQYF. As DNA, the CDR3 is TGTGCCAGCAGCCGTGGGACATCCAGGGGCACAGATACGCAGTATTTT.

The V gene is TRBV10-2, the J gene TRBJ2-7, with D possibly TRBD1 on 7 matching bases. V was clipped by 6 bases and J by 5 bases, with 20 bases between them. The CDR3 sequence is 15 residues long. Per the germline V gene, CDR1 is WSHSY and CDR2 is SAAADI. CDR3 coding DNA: TGCGCCAGCAGACCGCAGCAGGGGGGTATCAACGAGCAGTACTTC. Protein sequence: CASRPQQGGINEQYF.

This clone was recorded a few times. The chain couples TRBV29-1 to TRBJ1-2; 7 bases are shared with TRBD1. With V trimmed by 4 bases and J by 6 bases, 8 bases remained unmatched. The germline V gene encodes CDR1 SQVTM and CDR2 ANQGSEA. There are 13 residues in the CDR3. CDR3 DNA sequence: TGCAGCGTTGCGACAGGGAGGTTGGATGGCTACACCTTC. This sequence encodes CSVATGRLDGYTF.

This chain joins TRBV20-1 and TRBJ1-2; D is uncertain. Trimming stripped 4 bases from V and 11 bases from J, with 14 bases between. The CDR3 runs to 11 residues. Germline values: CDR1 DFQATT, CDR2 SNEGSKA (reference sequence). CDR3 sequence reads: CSANSDLGYTF. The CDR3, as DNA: TGCAGTGCTAATTCTGACCTGGGGTACACCTTC.

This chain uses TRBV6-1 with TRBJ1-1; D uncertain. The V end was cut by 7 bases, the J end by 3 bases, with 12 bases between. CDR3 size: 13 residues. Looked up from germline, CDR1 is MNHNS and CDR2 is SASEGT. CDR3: CASTPPGYTEAFF. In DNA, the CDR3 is TGTGCCAGCACCCCCCCGGGGTACACTGAAGCTTTCTTT.

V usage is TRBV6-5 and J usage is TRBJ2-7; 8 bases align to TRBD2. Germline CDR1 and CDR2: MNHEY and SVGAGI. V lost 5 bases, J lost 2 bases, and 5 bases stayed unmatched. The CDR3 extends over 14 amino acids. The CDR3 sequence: CASSNSGMAYEQYF. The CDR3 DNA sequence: TGTGCCAGCAGTAATAGCGGGATGGCCTACGAGCAGTACTTC.

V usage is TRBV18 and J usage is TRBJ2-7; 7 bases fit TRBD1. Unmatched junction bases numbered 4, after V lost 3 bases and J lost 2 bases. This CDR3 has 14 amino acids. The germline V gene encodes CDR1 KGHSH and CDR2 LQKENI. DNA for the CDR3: TGTGCCAGCTCACCCCAAGGGACAGCCTACGAGCAGTACTTC. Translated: CASSPQGTAYEQYF.

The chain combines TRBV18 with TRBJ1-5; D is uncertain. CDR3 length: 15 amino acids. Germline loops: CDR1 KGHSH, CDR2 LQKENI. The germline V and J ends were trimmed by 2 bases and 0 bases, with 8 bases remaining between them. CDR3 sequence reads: CASSPWQVSNQPQHF. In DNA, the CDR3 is TGTGCCAGCTCACCATGGCAGGTTAGCAATCAGCCCCAGCATTTT. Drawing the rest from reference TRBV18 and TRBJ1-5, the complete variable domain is NAGVMQNPRHLVRRRGQEARLRCSPMKGHSHVYWYRQLPEEGLKFMVYLQKENIIDESGMPKERFSAEFPKEGPSILRIQQVVRGDSAAYFCASSPWQVSNQPQHFGDGTRLSIL.

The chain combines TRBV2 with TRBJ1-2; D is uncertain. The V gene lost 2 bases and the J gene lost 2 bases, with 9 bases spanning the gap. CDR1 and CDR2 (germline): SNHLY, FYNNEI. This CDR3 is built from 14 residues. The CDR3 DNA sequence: TGTGCCAGCAGTGAATCGTTCAGAAACTATGGCTACACCTTC. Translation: CASSESFRNYGYTF.

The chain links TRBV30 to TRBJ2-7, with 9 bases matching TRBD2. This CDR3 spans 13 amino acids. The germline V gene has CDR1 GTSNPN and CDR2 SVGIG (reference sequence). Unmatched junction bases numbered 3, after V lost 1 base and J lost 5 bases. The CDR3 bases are TGTGCCTGGAGTGGCGGGAGGGTCGACGAGCAGTACTTC. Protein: CAWSGGRVDEQYF.

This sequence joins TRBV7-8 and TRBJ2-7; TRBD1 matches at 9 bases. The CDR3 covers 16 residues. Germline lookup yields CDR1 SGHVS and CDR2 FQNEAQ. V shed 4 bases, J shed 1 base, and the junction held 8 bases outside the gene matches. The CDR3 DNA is TGTGCCAGCAGCTCCCTGTTGGGACAGGGATCCTACGAGCAGTACTTC. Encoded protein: CASSSLLGQGSYEQYF.